This T cell receptor (beta chain) was profiled in a study of cytomegalovirus exposure and HLA in healthy donors. The study ran its PCR with 60 Vbeta and 13 Jbeta primers. Only in-frame clones appear in the TCRdb table, and some are missing; sequencing was by immunoSEQ multiplex PCR. This sample has around 150,000 clones, with around four fifths found just once. Details on this clone: Its antigen is not known.

Overall study findings and caveats: Near-uniform donor sequencing depth was presumed by presence/absence analyses. Highly shared variants forming one cluster were likely a sequencing artifact. Within an earlier analysis, most TCR beta V segments proved productive either about 90% or about 30% of the time.

This sequence was found in a man aged 18 to 29 in good health and CMV-seropositive. The sequencing sample was made of PBMCs.

Here the CDR3 DNA reads TGTGCCGGCCGGGACAGTCCCCTTATATCGGCTGGCTACACCTTC. Its protein is CAGRDSPLISAGYTF. V gene TRBV2 combines with J gene TRBJ1-2; TRBD1 agrees at 7 bases. Germline-derived CDR1 and CDR2 are SNHLY and FYNNEI. This CDR3 is 15 amino acids long. After removal of 11 bases from V and 7 bases from J, the junction contained 19 bases not matched to a gene.